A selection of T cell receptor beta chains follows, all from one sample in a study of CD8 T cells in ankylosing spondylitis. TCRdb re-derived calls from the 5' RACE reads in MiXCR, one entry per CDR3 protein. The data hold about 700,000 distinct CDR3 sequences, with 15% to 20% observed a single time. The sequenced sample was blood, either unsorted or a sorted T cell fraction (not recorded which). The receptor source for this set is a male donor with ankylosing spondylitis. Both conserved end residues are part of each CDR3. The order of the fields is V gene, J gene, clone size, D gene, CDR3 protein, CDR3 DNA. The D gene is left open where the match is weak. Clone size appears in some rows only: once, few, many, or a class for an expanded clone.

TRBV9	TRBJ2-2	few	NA	CASSVYGGELFF	TGTGCCAGCAGCGTATACGGCGGGGAGCTGTTTTTT
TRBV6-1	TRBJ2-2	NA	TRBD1	CAIRDRGLSKTGELFF	TGTGCCATCAGGGACAGGGGATTATCGAAAACCGGGGAGCTGTTTTTT
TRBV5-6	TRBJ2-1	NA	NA	CASSLSANYNEQFF	TGTGCCAGCAGCTTAAGTGCGAACTACAATGAGCAGTTCTTC
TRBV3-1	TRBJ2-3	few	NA	CASTPGLHTDTQYF	TGTGCCAGCACCCCGGGGCTCCACACAGATACGCAGTATTTT
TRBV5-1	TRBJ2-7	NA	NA	CASSTNSGHEQYF	TGCGCCAGCAGCACCAATTCTGGGCACGAGCAGTACTTC
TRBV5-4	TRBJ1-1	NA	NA	CASSGDREAFF	TGTGCCAGCAGCGGAGACAGGGAAGCTTTCTTT
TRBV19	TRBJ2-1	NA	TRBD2	CASSITPGLAPVVSYSEQFF	TGTGCCAGTAGCATCACCCCGGGACTAGCGCCAGTCGTCTCCTACAGTGAGCAGTTCTTC
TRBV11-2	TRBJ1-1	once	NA	CASSLAPDFHTEAFF	TGTGCCAGCAGCTTAGCCCCTGACTTTCACACTGAAGCTTTCTTT
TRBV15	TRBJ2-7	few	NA	CATSTAGTPPYEQYF	TGTGCCACCAGCACGGCAGGAACCCCCCCCTACGAGCAGTACTTC
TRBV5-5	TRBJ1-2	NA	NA	CASSLNLVGSIYGYTF	TGTGCCAGCAGCTTAAACCTGGTAGGGTCAATTTATGGCTACACCTTC
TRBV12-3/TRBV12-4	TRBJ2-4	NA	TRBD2	CASSLAAGVAVAKNIQYF	TGTGCCAGCAGTTTAGCTGCGGGGGTGGCGGTAGCCAAAAACATTCAGTACTTC
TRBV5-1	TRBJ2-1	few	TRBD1	CASSLQGANYNEQFF	TGCGCCAGCAGCTTACAGGGGGCGAACTACAATGAGCAGTTCTTC
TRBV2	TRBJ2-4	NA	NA	CASSEALGDIQYF	TGTGCCAGCAGTGAAGCGCTTGGTGACATTCAGTACTTC
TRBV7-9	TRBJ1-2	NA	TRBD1	CASSQGQGTYGYTF	TGTGCCAGCAGCCAAGGACAGGGGACCTATGGCTACACCTTC
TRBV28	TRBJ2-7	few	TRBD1	CASRGQGRSYEQYF	TGTGCCAGCAGGGGACAGGGCAGGTCCTACGAGCAGTACTTC
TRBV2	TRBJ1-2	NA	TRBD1	CASRRTGKDGYTF	TGTGCCAGCAGGCGGACAGGGAAGGATGGCTACACCTTC
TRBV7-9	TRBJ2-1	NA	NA	CASTGGSGIGDNEQFF	TGTGCCAGCACAGGGGGTAGCGGGATCGGGGACAATGAGCAGTTCTTC
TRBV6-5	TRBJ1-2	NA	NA	CASSYYGRAGYTF	TGTGCCAGCAGTTACTATGGGAGGGCCGGCTACACCTTC
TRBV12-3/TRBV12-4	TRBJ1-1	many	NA	CASSPRFQDGTEAFF	TGTGCCAGCAGTCCCAGGTTCCAGGACGGGACTGAAGCTTTCTTT
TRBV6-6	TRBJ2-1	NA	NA	CASSTPAGSFF	TGTGCCAGCAGCACCCCGGCGGGCTCGTTCTTC
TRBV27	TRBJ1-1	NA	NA	CASSPDWGTEAFF	TGTGCCAGCAGTCCCGACTGGGGCACTGAAGCTTTCTTT
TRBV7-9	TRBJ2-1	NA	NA	CASSLAVYSYNEQFF	TGTGCCAGCAGCTTAGCGGTCTACTCCTACAATGAGCAGTTCTTC
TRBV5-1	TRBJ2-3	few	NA	CASSLSPAKTPSTHTQYF	TGCGCCAGCAGCTTGTCTCCAGCGAAAACTCCTTCTACACATACGCAGTATTTT
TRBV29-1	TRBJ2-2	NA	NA	CSVEEAGSNTGELFF	TGCAGCGTTGAAGAGGCAGGGTCGAACACCGGGGAGCTGTTTTTT
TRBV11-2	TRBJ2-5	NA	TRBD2	CASSLGGGPAYQETQYF	TGTGCCAGCAGCTTAGGGGGGGGACCTGCCTACCAAGAGACCCAGTACTTC
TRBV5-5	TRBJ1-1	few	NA	CASRARTGVLTAFF	TGTGCCAGCAGAGCCCGCACGGGGGTTCTGACAGCTTTCTTT
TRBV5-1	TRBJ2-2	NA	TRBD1	CASSFLQGASTGELFF	TGCGCCAGCAGCTTCCTACAGGGGGCAAGCACCGGGGAGCTGTTTTTT
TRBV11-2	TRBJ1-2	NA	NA	CASSPTQSRQAPNYGYTF	TGTGCCAGCAGCCCCACCCAATCACGACAGGCCCCTAACTATGGCTACACCTTC
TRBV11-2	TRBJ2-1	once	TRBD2	CASSFSLAVYNEQFF	TGTGCCAGCAGCTTCAGTCTAGCGGTATACAATGAGCAGTTCTTC
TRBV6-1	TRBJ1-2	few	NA	CASYFRGLSNYGYTF	TGTGCCAGCTATTTCAGAGGGTTATCAAACTATGGCTACACCTTC
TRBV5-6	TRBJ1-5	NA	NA	CASSSIQGRSNQPQHF	TGTGCCAGCAGCTCGATACAGGGTCGTAGCAATCAGCCCCAGCATTTT
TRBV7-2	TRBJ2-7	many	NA	CASSLAVSSSYEQYF	TGTGCCAGCAGCTTAGCAGTCTCCAGCTCCTACGAGCAGTACTTC
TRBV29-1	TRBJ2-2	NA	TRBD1	CSATAGTDTGELFF	TGCAGCGCAACCGCCGGGACAGACACCGGGGAGCTGTTTTTT
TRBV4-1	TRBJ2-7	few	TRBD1	CASSQEGKGVGRGSSYEQYF	TGCGCCAGCAGCCAAGAAGGTAAAGGAGTCGGCAGGGGGTCGTCCTACGAGCAGTACTTC
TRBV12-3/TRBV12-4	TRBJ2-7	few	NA	CASSQSWEQYF	TGTGCCAGCAGCCAAAGCTGGGAGCAGTACTTC
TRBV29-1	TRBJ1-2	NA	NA	CSVVLEGGYTF	TGCAGCGTTGTCCTAGAAGGAGGCTACACCTTC
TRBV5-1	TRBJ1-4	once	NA	CASSLQTSGNEKLFF	TGCGCCAGCAGCTTACAAACCTCGGGTAATGAAAAACTGTTTTTT
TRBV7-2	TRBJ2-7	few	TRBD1	CASSSHRDRSSYEQYF	TGTGCCAGCAGCTCTCACCGGGACAGGAGCTCCTACGAGCAGTACTTC
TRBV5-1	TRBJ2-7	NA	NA	CASSQDPGGTSYEQYF	TGCGCCAGCAGCCAAGACCCCGGGGGCACCTCCTACGAGCAGTACTTC
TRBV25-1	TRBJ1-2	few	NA	CASSESGRYTF	TGTGCCAGCAGTGAATCGGGCCGCTACACCTTC
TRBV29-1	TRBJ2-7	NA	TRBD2	CSAEAWEGEQYF	TGCAGCGCCGAGGCGTGGGAGGGCGAGCAGTACTTC
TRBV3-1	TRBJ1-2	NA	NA	CASSQDVRVRNGYTF	TGTGCCAGCAGCCAAGATGTAAGGGTAAGGAATGGCTACACCTTC
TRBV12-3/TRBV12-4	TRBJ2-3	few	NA	CASSRTAKSDTQYF	TGTGCCAGCAGTCGGACAGCCAAGTCAGATACGCAGTATTTT
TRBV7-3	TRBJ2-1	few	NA	CASSLNGEPYNEQFF	TGTGCCAGCAGCCTCAACGGGGAACCCTACAATGAGCAGTTCTTC
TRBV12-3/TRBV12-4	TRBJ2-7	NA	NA	CASSSRVGASYEQYF	TGTGCCAGCAGTTCCAGGGTCGGGGCGTCCTACGAGCAGTACTTC